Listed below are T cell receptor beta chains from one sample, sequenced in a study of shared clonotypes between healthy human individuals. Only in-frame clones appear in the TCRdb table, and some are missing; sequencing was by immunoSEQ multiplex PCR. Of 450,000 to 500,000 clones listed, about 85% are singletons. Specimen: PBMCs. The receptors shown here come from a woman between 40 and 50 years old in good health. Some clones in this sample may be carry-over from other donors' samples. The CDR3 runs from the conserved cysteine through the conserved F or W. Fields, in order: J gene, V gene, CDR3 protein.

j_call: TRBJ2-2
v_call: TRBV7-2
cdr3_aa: CASSLAGGELFF

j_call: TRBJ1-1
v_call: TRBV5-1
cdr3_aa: CASSSGTGGTEAFF

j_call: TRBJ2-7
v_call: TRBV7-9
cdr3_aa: CASSLGRYSYEQYF

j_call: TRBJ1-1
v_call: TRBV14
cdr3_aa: CASSRQGGHTEAFF

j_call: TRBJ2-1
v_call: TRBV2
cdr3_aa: CASSWTSHNEQFF

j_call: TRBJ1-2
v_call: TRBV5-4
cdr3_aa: CASSTPGQGFGNGYTF

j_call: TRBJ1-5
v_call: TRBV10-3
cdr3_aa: CAISERDASNQPQHF

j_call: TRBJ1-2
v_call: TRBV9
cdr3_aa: CASSAQASPYGYTF

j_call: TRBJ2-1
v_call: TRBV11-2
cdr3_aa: CASTPGGGGPVF

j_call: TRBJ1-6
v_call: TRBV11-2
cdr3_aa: CASSFQGGNSPLHF

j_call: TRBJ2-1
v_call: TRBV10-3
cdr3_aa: CAIDRRQDEQFF

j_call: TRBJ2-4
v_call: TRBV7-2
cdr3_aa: CASSLVLAGAAKNIQYF

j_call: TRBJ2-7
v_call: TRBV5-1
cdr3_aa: CASSMGLAAAYEQYF

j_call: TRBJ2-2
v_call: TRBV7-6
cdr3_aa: CASSLPGQGPGTGELFF

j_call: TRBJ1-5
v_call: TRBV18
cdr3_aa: CASSPWGNRGRQPQHF

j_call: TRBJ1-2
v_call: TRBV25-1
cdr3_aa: CASSEALAVSGYTF

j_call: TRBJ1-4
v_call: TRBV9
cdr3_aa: CASSPRGRSDEKLFF

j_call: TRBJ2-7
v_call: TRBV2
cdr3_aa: CATHGTSGRSYEQYF

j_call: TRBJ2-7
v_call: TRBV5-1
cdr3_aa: CASSLGISYEQYF

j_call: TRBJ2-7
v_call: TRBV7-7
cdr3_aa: CASSRLWVF

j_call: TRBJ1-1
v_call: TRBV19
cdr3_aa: CASSSLIGTEAFF

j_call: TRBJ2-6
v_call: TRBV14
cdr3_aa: CASSKGLTSGANVLTF

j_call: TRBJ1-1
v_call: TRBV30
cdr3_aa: CAWTGQMNTEAFF

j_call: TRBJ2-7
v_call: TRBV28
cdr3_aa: CASMTRGTYEQYF

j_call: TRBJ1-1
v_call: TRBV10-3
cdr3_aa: CAISESRDGTEAFF

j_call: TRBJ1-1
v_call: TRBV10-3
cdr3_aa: CAISEQEGRNTEAFF

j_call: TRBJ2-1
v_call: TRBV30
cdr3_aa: CAWSEVTGEREDEQFF

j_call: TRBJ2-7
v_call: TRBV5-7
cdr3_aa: CASSFGQGDVHEQYF

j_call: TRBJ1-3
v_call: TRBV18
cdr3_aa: CASSPASFVSGNTIYF

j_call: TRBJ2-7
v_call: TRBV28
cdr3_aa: CASSFRGYVDEQYF

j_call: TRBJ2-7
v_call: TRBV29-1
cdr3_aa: CSAITQQGYEQYF

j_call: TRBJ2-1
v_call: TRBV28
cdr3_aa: CASSSSTSGSWDEQFF

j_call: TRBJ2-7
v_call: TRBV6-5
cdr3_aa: CASSQVPGEQYF

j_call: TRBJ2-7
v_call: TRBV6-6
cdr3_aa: CASSNPRRGGSYEQYF

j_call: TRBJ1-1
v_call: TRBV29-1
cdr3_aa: CSAHSGGGVLNTEAFF

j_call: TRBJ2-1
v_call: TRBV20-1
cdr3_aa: CSVLTPRQQFF

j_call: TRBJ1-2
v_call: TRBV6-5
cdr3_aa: CASSSRRTNNYGYTF

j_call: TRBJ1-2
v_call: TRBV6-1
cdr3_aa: CASSESRGGYTF

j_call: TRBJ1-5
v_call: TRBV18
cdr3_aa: CASSPTPGQGWGNSNQPQHF

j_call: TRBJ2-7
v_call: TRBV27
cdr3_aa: CASGAGYVQYF

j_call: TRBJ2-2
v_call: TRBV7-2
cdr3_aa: CASSPSTGELFF

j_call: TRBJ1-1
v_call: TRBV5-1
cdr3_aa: CASSSRDSRPTEAFF

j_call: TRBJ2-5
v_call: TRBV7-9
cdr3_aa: CASDPTGAGFIETQYF

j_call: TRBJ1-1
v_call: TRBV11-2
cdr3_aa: CASSGTRNTEAFF

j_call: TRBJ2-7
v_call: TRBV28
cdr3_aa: CASRKRRLAGQVEQYF

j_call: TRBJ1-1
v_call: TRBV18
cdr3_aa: CASSPQQVNTEAFF

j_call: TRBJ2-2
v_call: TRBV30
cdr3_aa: CAWQGRQYTGELFF

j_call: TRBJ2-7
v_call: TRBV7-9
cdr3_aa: CASSFPQGEQYF

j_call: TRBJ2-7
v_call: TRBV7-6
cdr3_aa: CASSRISGSSYEQYF

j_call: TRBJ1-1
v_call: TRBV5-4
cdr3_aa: CASRGGLRRNTEAFF

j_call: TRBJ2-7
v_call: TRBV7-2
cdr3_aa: CASSLDGGSPRYEQYF